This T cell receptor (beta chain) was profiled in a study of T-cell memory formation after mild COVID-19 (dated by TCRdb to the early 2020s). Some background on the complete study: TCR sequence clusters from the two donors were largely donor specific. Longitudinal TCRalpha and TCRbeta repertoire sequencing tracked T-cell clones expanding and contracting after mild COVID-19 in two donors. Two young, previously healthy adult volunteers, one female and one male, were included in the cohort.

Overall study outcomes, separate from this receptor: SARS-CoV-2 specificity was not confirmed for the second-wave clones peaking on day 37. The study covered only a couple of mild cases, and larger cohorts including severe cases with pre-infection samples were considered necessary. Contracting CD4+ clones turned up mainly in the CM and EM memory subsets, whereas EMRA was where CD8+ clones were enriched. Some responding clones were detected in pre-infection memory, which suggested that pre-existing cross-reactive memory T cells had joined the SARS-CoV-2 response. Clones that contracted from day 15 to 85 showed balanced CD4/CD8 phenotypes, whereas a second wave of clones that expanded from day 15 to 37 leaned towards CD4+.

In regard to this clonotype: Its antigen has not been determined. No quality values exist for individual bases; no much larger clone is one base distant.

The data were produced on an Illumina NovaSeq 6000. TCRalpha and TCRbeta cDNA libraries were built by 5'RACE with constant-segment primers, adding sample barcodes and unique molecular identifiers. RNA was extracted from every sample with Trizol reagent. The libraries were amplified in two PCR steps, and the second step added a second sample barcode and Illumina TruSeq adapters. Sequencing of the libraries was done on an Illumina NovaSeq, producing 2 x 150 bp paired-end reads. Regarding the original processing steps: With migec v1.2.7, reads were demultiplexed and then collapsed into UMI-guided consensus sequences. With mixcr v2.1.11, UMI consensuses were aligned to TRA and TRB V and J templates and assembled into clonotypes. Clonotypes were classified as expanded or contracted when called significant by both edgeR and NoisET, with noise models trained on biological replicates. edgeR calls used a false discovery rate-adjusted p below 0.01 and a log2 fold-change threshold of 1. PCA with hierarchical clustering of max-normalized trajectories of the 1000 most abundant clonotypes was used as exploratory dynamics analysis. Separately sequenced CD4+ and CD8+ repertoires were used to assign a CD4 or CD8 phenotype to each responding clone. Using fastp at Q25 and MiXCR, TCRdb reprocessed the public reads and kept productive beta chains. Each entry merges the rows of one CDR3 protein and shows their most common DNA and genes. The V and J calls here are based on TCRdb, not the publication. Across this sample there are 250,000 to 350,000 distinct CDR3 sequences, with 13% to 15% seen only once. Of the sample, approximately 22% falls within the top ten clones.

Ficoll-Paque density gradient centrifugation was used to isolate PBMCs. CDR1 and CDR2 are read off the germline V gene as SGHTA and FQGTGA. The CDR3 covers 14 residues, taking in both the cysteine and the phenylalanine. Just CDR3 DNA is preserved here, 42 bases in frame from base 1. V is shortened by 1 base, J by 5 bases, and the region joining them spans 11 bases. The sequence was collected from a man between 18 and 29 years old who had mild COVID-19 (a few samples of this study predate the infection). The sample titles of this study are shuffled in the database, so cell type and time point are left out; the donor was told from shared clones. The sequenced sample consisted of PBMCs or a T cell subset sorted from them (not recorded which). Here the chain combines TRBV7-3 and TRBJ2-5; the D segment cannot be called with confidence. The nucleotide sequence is TGTGCCAGCAGCTTAAACGCTGGGCGGGAGACCCAGTACTTC. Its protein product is CASSLNAGRETQYF. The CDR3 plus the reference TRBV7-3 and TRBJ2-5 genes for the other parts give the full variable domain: GAGVSQTPSNKVTEKGKYVELRCDPISGHTALYWYRQSLGQGPEFLIYFQGTGAADDSGLPNDRFFAVRPEGSVSTLKIQRTERGDSAVYLCASSLNAGRETQYFGPGTRLLVL.